This T cell receptor (beta chain) appears in the sequencing data of a study of identical twins. The CDR3 is 22 residues long. Looked up from germline, CDR1 is DFQATT and CDR2 is SNEGSKA (reference sequence). V dropped 3 bases and J dropped 3 bases, with 39 bases sitting between them. MiXCR, run by TCRdb on the 5' RACE reads, gives a single entry per CDR3 protein. The table includes 650,000 to 800,000 distinct CDR3 sequences, more than 6.5% detected once. The same data also went into a second study, on yellow fever vaccine responses in identical twins.

The source is a woman under 30 in good health. Source material: PBMCs. The V gene is TRBV20-1, the J gene TRBJ2-7; D may be TRBD2 (6 bases). CDR3 sequence reads: CSASSTSRDLHRMSLEYYEQYF. CDR3 in DNA: TGCAGTGCTAGCTCGACTAGTCGGGACCTCCATAGGATGTCTCTAGAATACTACGAGCAGTACTTC.